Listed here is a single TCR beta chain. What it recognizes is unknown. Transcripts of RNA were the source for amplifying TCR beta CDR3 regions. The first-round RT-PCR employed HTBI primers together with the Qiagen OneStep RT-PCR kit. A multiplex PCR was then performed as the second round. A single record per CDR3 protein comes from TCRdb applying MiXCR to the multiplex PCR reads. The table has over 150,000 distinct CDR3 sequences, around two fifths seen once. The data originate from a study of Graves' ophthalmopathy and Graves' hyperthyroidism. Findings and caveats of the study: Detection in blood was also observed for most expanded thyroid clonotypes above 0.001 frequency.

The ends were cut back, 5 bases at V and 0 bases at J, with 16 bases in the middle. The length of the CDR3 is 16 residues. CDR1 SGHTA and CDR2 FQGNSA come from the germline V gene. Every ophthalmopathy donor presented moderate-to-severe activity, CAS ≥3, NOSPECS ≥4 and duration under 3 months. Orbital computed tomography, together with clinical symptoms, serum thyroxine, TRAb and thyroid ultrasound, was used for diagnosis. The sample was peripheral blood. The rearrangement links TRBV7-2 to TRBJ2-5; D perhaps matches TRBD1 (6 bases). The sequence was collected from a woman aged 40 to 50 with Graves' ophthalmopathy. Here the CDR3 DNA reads TGTGCCAGCAGCCAACAGGGATGGGGGAACCAAGAGACCCAGTACTTC. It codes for CASSQQGWGNQETQYF. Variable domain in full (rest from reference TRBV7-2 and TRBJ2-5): GAGVSQSPSNKVTEKGKDVELRCDPISGHTALYWYRQSLGQGLEFLIYFQGNSAPDKSGLPSDRFSAERTGGSVSTLTIQRTQQEDSAVYLCASSQQGWGNQETQYFGPGTRLLVL.